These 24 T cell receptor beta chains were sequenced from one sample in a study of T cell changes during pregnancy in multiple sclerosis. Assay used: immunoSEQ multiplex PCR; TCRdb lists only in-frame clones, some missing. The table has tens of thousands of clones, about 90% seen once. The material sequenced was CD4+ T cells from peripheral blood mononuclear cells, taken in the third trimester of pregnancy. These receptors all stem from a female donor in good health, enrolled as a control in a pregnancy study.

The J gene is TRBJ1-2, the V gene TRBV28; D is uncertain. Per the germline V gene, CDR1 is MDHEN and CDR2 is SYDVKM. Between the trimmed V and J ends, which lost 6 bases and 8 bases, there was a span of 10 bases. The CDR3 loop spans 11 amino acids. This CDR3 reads CASSFFRGYTF. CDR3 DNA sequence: TGTGCCAGCAGCTTCTTCCGGGGCTACACCTTC.

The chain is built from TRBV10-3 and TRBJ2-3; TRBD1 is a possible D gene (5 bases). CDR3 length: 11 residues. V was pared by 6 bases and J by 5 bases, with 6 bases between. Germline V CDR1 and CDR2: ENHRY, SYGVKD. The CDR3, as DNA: TGTGCCATCAGCCAGGGAGATACGCAGTATTTT. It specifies CAISQGDTQYF.

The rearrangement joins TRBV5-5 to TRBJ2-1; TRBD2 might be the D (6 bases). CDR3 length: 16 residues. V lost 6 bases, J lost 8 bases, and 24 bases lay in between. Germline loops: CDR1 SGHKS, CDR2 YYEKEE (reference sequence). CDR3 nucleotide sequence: TGTGCCAGCAATTACGGGACTCCCCCCGCACGTGATGAGCAGTTCTTC. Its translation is CASNYGTPPARDEQFF.

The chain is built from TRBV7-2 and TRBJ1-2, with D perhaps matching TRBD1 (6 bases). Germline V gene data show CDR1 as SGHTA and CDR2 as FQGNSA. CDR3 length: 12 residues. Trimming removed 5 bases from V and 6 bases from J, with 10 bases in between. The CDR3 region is CASSPQGNGYTF. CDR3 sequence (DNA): TGTGCCAGCAGCCCACAGGGAAATGGCTACACCTTC.

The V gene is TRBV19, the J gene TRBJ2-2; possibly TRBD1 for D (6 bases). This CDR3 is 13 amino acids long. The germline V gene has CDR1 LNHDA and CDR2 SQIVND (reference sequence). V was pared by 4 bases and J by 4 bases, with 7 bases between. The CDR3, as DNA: TGTGCCAGTAGTAAACAGGGCACCGGGGAGCTGTTTTTT. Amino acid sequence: CASSKQGTGELFF.

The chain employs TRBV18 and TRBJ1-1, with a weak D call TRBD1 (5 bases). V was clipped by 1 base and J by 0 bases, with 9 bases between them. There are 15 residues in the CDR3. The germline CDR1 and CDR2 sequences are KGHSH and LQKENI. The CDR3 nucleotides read TGTGCCAGCTCACCACTTAAGGGGCTGAACACTGAAGCTTTCTTT. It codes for CASSPLKGLNTEAFF.

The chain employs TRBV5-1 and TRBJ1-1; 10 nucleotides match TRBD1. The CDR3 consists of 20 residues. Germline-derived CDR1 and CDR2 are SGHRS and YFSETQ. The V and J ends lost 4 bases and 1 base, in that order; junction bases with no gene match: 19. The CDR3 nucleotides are TGCGCCAGCAGCCTCTCAACCTTAACCGGGACAGGGGCTCCGAACACTGAAGCTTTCTTT. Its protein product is CASSLSTLTGTGAPNTEAFF.

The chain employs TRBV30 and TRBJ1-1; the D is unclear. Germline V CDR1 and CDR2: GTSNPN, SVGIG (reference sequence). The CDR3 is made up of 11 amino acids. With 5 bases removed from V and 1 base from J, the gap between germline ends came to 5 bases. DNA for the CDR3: TGTGCCTGGGAGTGGAACACTGAAGCTTTCTTT. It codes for CAWEWNTEAFF.

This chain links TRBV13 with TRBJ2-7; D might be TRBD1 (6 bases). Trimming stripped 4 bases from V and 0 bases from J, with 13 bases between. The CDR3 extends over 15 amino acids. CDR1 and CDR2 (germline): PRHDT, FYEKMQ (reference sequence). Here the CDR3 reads CASSSLLGGSYEQYF. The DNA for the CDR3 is TGTGCCAGCAGCTCCCTGTTAGGGGGCTCCTACGAGCAGTACTTC.

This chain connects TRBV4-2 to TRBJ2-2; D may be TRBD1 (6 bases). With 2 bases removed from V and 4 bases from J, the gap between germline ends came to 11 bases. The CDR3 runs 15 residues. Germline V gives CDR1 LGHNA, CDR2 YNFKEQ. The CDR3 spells CASSQWGRVTGELFF. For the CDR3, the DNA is TGTGCCAGCAGCCAATGGGGGCGTGTCACCGGGGAGCTGTTTTTT.

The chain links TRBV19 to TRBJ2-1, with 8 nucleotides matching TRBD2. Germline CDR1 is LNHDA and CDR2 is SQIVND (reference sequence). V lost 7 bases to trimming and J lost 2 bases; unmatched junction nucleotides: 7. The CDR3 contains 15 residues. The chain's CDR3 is CASTTLAATYNEQFF. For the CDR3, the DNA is TGTGCCAGTACAACACTAGCGGCCACCTACAATGAGCAGTTCTTC.

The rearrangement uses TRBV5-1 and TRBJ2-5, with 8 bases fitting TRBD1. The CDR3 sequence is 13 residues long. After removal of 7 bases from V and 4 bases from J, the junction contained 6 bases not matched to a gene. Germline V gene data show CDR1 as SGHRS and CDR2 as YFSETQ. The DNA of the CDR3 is TGCGCCAGCGGATGGACAGGGAGAGAGACCCAGTACTTC. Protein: CASGWTGRETQYF.

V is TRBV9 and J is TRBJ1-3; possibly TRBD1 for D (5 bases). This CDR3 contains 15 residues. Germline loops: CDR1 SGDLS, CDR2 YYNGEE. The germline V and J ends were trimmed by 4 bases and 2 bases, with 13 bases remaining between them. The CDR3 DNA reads TGTGCCAGCAGCACCCGTCCAGGGACTGGAAACACCATATATTTT. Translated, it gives CASSTRPGTGNTIYF.

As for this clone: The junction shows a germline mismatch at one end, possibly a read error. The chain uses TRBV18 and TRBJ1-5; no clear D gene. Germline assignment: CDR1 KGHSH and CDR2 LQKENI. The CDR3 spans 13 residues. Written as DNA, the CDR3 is TGTGCCAGTTCACCAGAGAGCAATCAGCCCCAGCATTTT. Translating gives CASSPESNQPQHF.

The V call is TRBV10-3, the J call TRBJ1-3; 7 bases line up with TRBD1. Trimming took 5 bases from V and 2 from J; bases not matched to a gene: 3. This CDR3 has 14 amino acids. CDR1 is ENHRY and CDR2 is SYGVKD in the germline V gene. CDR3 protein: CAISFTGAGNTIYF. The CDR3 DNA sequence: TGTGCCATCAGTTTTACAGGGGCTGGAAACACCATATATTTT.

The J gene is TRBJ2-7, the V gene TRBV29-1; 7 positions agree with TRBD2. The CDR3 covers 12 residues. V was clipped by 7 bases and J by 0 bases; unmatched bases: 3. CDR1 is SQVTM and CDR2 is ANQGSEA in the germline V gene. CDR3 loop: CSARTSSYEQYF. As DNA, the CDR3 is TGCAGCGCCAGGACTAGCTCCTACGAGCAGTACTTC.

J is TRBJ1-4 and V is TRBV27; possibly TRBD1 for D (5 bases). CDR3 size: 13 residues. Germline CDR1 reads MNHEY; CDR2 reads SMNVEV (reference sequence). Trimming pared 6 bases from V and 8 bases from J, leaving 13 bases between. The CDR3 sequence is CASRTVAREKLFF. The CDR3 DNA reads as TGTGCCAGCAGGACAGTGGCCCGGGAAAAACTGTTTTTT.

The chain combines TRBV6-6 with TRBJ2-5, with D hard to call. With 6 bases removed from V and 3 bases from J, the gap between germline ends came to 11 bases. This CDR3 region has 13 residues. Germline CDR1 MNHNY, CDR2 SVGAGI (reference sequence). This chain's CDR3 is CASSSHLKETQYF. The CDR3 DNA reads TGTGCCAGCAGCTCCCACCTAAAAGAGACCCAGTACTTC.

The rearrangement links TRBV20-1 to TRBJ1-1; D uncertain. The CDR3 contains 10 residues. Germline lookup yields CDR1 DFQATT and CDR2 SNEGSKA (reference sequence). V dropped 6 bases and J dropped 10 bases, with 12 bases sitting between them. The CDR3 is CSAEGLGAFF. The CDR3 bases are TGCAGTGCCGAGGGTCTTGGAGCTTTCTTT.

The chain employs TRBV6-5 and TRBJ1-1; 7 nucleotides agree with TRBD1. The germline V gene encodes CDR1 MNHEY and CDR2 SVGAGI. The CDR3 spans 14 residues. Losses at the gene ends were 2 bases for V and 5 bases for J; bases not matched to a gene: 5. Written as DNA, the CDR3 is TGTGCCAGCAGTTACAGGGGGCGAGGGACTGAAGCTTTCTTT. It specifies CASSYRGRGTEAFF.

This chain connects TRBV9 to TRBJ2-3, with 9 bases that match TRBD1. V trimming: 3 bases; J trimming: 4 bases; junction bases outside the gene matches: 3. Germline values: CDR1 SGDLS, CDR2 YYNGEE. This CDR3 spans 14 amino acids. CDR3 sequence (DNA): TGTGCCAGCAGCGCCGACAGGGGGGCAGATACGCAGTATTTT. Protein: CASSADRGADTQYF.

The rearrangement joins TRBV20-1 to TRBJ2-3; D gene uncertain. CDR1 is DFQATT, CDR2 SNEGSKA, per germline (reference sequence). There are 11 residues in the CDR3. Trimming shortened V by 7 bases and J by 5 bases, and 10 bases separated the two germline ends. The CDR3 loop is CSERIQDTQYF. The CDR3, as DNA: TGCAGTGAGAGGATTCAAGATACGCAGTATTTT.

The CDR3 region is CASSQEEADTQYF. The CDR3 DNA reads TGCGCCAGCAGCCAAGAGGAGGCAGATACGCAGTATTTT. The chain uses TRBV4-1 and TRBJ2-3, with D perhaps matching TRBD2 (5 bases). This CDR3 spans 13 amino acids. Germline CDR1 MGHRA, CDR2 YSYEKL. V gave up 0 bases and J gave up 4 bases, with 5 bases separating them.

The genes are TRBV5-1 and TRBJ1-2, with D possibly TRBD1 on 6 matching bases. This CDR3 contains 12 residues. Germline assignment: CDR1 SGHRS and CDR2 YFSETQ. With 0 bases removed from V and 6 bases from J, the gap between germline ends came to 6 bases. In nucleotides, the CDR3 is TGCGCCAGCAGCTTGGCAGGGGATGGCTACACCTTC. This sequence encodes CASSLAGDGYTF.